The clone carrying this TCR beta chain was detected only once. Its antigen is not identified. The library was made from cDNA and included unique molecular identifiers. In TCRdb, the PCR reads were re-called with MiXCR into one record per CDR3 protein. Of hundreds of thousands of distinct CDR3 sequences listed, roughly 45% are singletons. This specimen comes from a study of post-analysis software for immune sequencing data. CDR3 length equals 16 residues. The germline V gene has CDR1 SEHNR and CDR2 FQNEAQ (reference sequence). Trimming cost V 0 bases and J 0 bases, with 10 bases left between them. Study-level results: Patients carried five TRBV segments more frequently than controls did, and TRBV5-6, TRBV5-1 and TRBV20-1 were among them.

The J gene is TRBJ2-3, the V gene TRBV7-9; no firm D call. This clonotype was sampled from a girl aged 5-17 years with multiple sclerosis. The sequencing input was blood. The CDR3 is CASSLASGGSTDTQYF. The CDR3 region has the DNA TGTGCCAGCAGCTTAGCGTCGGGCGGCAGCACAGATACGCAGTATTTT.